Presented here are 18 T cell receptor beta chains from one specimen sequenced in a study of T-cell reconstitution after alpha-beta-depleted transplantation in children. During its preparation, the TCRbeta library received unique molecular identifiers. One entry per CDR3 protein results from TCRdb running MiXCR on the PCR reads. The sample contains roughly 350,000 distinct CDR3 sequences, 15% to 20% of which appear only once. This material consisted of PBMCs, mostly from graft donor cells, taken 360 days after TCRalphabeta/CD19-depleted stem cell transplant. These receptors were obtained from a male patient under 10 years old who had a stem cell transplant for acute lymphoblastic leukemia, so the T cells may come from the graft donor.

This clonotype showed up just a few times. The chain recombines TRBV20-1 with TRBJ2-5; D is unresolved. The CDR3 runs 11 residues. The V gene lost 6 bases and the J gene lost 5 bases, with 10 bases spanning the gap. Germline CDR1 reads DFQATT; CDR2 reads SNEGSKA (reference sequence). CDR3 amino acids: CSAPLGETQYF. The DNA of the CDR3 is TGCAGTGCCCCGCTGGGGGAGACCCAGTACTTC.

The CDR3 here is CATSRGPARDRTYEQYF. The CDR3 DNA sequence: TGTGCCACCAGCAGAGGACCGGCCCGGGACAGAACCTACGAGCAGTACTTC. The chain joins TRBV15 to TRBJ2-7; TRBD1 aligns across 7 bases. Trimming at V came to 1 base and at J to 2 bases, leaving 11 bases not matched to a gene. Germline V gene lookup returns CDR1 LNHNV and CDR2 YYDKDF (reference sequence). The CDR3 loop spans 17 amino acids.

The chain recombines TRBV5-1 with TRBJ2-3, with 7 bases fitting TRBD1. Germline V gives CDR1 SGHRS, CDR2 YFSETQ. V trimming: 7 bases; J trimming: 0 bases; junction bases outside the gene matches: 8. The CDR3 is 15 residues long. CDR3 DNA sequence: TGCGCCAGCTATGCCGGGACAGTGAGCACAGATACGCAGTATTTT. Translation: CASYAGTVSTDTQYF. Filled out from reference TRBV5-1 and TRBJ2-3, the complete variable domain reads KAGVTQTPRYLIKTRGQQVTLSCSPISGHRSVSWYQQTPGQGLQFLFEYFSETQRNKGNFPGRFSGRQFSNSRSEMNVSTLELGDSALYLCASYAGTVSTDTQYFGPGTRLTVL.

The chain combines TRBV4-2 with TRBJ1-1; D is possibly TRBD1 (6 bases). CDR1 is LGHNA, CDR2 YNFKEQ, per germline. CDR3 size: 16 residues. V was pared by 0 bases and J by 4 bases, with 15 bases between. The CDR3 sequence is CASSQDIGAGVTEAFF. The CDR3 region has the DNA TGTGCCAGCAGCCAAGATATCGGCGCAGGGGTCACTGAAGCTTTCTTT.

This clonotype was seen repeatedly, ten times or more. J is TRBJ2-5 and V is TRBV10-3; 7 bases fit TRBD2. Germline lookup yields CDR1 ENHRY and CDR2 SYGVKD. The CDR3 runs to 14 residues. Trimming took 6 bases from V and 0 from J; bases not matched to a gene: 4. The CDR3 region has the DNA TGTGCCATCAGCCGCGGGACTAACCAAGAGACCCAGTACTTC. As protein: CAISRGTNQETQYF.

This clonotype was counted a few times. This chain joins TRBV12-3 or TRBV12-4 and TRBJ2-3; D is perhaps TRBD2 (5 bases). V lost 3 bases and J lost 5, with 21 bases in between. CDR3 length: 17 residues. The CDR3 region has the DNA TGTGCCAGCAGTTTTAAGCCAACGGGGTGGTCGAAAGATACGCAGTATTTT. This codes for CASSFKPTGWSKDTQYF.

The rearrangement joins TRBV11-1 to TRBJ2-6; D gene uncertain. This CDR3 comprises 18 residues. CDR1 and CDR2 (germline): SGHAT, FQDESV (reference sequence). Trimming took 1 base from V and 5 from J, leaving 18 bases between them. CDR3 sequence reads: CASSLGSQHRSRANVLTF. Here the CDR3 DNA reads TGTGCCAGCAGCTTAGGGTCCCAGCATCGCTCCCGGGCCAACGTCCTGACTTTC.

This clonotype was detected ten times or more. The rearrangement joins TRBV29-1 to TRBJ2-2; D uncertain. This CDR3 is built from 13 residues. Germline V lookup: CDR1 SQVTM, CDR2 ANQGSEA. V was shortened by 7 bases and J by 6 bases, with 15 bases between the two germline ends. CDR3 protein: CSARWTLAGELFF. The CDR3, as DNA: TGCAGCGCCAGATGGACGCTAGCCGGGGAGCTGTTTTTT.

There are a few counts of this clonotype. The V gene is TRBV4-3, the J gene TRBJ1-2; TRBD1 might be the D (6 bases). The V gene's germline CDR1 is LGHNA and CDR2 YSLEER. The germline V and J ends were trimmed by 0 bases and 5 bases, with 19 bases remaining between them. The CDR3 covers 17 residues. The CDR3 here is CASSQDFRAQGGYGYTF. CDR3 bases: TGCGCCAGCAGCCAAGATTTTCGCGCACAGGGCGGGTATGGCTACACCTTC.

The chain carries TRBV4-1 and TRBJ1-2, with a weak D call TRBD1 (6 bases). V was pared by 3 bases and J by 4 bases, with 15 bases between. Germline V lookup: CDR1 MGHRA, CDR2 YSYEKL. CDR3 length: 15 amino acids. CDR3 nucleotides: TGCGCCAGCAGCCAGGCCTTCAGGGGCGGCTATGGCTACACCTTC. Its translation: CASSQAFRGGYGYTF.

This clonotype occurred many times. This chain joins TRBV5-1 and TRBJ2-3, with D possibly matching TRBD2 (6 bases). The germline V and J ends were trimmed by 0 bases and 2 bases, with 13 bases remaining between them. The CDR3 is made up of 16 amino acids. Germline V gene lookup returns CDR1 SGHRS and CDR2 YFSETQ. The CDR3 nucleotides read TGCGCCAGCAGCTTGGGCTTGCTAGCGAACACAGATACGCAGTATTTT. Protein product: CASSLGLLANTDTQYF. Supplemented by reference TRBV5-1 and TRBJ2-3, the full variable domain reads KAGVTQTPRYLIKTRGQQVTLSCSPISGHRSVSWYQQTPGQGLQFLFEYFSETQRNKGNFPGRFSGRQFSNSRSEMNVSTLELGDSALYLCASSLGLLANTDTQYFGPGTRLTVL.

This chain links TRBV4-3 with TRBJ2-2, with D unresolved. V lost 0 bases to trimming and J lost 7 bases, with 9 bases between them. The CDR3 has 14 amino acids. The germline V gene has CDR1 LGHNA and CDR2 YSLEER. CDR3 sequence: CASSQDVYVGELFF. Written as DNA, the CDR3 is TGCGCCAGCAGCCAAGATGTGTATGTCGGGGAGCTGTTTTTT.

This rearrangement joins TRBV7-2 to TRBJ2-3; D possibly corresponds to TRBD1 (6 bases). The germline V gene has CDR1 SGHTA and CDR2 FQGNSA. The CDR3 spans 15 residues. The V end was cut by 1 base, the J end by 6 bases, with 14 bases between. CDR3 nucleotides: TGTGCCAGCAGCTTAGGTTGGTCAGGGGAGGATACGCAGTATTTT. It encodes CASSLGWSGEDTQYF.

This clonotype was counted at least ten times. The chain combines TRBV4-2 with TRBJ1-2; 7 nucleotides match TRBD1. The CDR3 covers 15 residues. V was pared by 1 base and J by 2 bases, with 4 bases of the junction left unmatched. Germline loops: CDR1 LGHNA, CDR2 YNFKEQ. The CDR3 DNA reads as TGTGCCAGCAGCCAAGGACAGGGATCGAACTATGGCTACACCTTC. It encodes CASSQGQGSNYGYTF.

This clonotype was recorded a few times. The J gene is TRBJ2-1, the V gene TRBV12-3 or TRBV12-4; D is ambiguous. Deletions cut 6 bases from V and 4 bases from J, with 7 bases between. This CDR3 has 12 amino acids. The CDR3 DNA sequence: TGTGCCAGCAGCCGACAATACAATGAGCAGTTCTTC. Translating it yields CASSRQYNEQFF.

The chain couples TRBV30 to TRBJ1-5; a possible D gene is TRBD1 (6 bases). Germline V gives CDR1 GTSNPN, CDR2 SVGIG (reference sequence). This CDR3 spans 13 amino acids. The ends were cut back, 5 bases at V and 3 bases at J, with 11 bases in the middle. The CDR3 coding sequence is TGTGCCTGGCAGGGACAAGACAATCAGCCCCAGCATTTT. This sequence encodes CAWQGQDNQPQHF.

The V call is TRBV7-9, the J call TRBJ2-2; D uncertain. Germline V CDR1 and CDR2: SEHNR, FQNEAQ (reference sequence). The CDR3 consists of 15 residues. Trimming stripped 1 base from V and 2 bases from J, with 8 bases between. The CDR3 DNA reads TGTGCCAGCAGCTTAGGCCAGCGAAACACCGGGGAGCTGTTTTTT. It encodes CASSLGQRNTGELFF.

This clonotype was counted only a few times. This sequence joins TRBV6-5 and TRBJ2-3, with a weak D call TRBD2 (5 bases). The CDR3 has 15 amino acids. Trimming took 0 bases from V and 2 from J, leaving 9 bases between them. The germline gives CDR1 MNHEY, CDR2 SVGAGI. The CDR3 DNA follows: TGTGCCAGCAGTTACTCGTCGGGGTACACAGATACGCAGTATTTT. As protein: CASSYSSGYTDTQYF.